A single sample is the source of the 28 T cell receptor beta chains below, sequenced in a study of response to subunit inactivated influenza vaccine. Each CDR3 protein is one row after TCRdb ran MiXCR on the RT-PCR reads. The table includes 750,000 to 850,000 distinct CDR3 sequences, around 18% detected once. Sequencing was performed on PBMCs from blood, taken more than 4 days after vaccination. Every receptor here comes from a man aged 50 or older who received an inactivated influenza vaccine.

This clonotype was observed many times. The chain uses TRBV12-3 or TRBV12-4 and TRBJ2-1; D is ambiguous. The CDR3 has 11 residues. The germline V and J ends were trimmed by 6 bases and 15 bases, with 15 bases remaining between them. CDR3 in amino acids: CASSRNSYTFF. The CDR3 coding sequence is TGTGCCAGCAGCCGAAACAGTTACACGTTCTTC.

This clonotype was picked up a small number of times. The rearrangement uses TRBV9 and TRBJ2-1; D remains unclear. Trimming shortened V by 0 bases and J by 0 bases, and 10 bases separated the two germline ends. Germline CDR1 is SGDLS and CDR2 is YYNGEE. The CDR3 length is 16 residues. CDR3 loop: CASSVARGTSYNEQFF. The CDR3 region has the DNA TGTGCCAGCAGCGTAGCTCGTGGTACCTCCTACAATGAGCAGTTCTTC.

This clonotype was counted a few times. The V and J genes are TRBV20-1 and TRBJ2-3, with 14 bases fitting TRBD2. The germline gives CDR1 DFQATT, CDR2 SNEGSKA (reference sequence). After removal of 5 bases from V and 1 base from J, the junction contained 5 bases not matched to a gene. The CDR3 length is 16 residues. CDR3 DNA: TGCAGTGCTCCGGGACTAGCGGGGGCAGGCACAGATACGCAGTATTTT. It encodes CSAPGLAGAGTDTQYF.

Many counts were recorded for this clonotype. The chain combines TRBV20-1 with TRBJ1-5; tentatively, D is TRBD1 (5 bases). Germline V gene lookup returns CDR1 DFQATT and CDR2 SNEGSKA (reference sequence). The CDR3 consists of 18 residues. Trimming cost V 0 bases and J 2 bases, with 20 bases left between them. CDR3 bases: TGCAGTGCTAGAGATGACCAAACAGGACTGAGGGGCAATCAGCCCCAGCATTTT. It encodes CSARDDQTGLRGNQPQHF.

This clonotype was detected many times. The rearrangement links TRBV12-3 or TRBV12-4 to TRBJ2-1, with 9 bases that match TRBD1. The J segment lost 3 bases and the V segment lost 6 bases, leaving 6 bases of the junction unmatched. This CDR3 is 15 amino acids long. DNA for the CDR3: TGTGCCAGCAGCCTGGACAGGGGTGTCTACAATGAGCAGTTCTTC. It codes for CASSLDRGVYNEQFF.

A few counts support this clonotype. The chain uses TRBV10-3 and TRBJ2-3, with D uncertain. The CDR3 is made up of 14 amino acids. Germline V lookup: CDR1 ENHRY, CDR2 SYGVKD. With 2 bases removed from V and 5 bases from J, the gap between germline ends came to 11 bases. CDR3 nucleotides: TGTGCCATCAGTGAGAGTGTTGGCTTAGATACGCAGTATTTT. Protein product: CAISESVGLDTQYF.

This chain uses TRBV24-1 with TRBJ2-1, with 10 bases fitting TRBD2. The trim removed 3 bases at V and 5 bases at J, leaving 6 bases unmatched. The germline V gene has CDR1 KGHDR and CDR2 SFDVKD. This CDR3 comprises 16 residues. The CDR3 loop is CATSDPGLARDNEQFF. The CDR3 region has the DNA TGTGCCACCAGTGATCCGGGACTAGCGAGGGACAATGAGCAGTTCTTC.

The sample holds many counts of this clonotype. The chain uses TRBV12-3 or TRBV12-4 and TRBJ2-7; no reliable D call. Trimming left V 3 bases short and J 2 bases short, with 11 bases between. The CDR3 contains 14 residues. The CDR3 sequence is CASSFGLPTYEQYF. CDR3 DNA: TGTGCCAGCAGTTTTGGTCTCCCTACCTACGAGCAGTACTTC.

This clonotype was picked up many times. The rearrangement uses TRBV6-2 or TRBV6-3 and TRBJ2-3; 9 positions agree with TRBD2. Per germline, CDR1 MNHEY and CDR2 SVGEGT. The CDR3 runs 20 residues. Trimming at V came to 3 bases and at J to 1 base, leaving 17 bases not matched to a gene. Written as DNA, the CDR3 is TGTGCCAGCAGTTATAAAATTTCGGCTAGCGGGAATATCCGCACAGATACGCAGTATTTT. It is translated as CASSYKISASGNIRTDTQYF.

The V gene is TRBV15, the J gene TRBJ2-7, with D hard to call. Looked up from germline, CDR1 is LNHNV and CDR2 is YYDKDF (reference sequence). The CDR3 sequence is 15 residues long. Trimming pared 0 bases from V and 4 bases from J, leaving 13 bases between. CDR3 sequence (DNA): TGTGCCACCAGCAGAGATCCCACTTCCCTTTACGAGCAGTACTTC. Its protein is CATSRDPTSLYEQYF. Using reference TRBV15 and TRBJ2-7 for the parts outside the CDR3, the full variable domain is DAMVIQNPRYQVTQFGKPVTLSCSQTLNHNVMYWYQQKSSQAPKLLFHYYDKDFNNEADTPDNFQSRRPNTSFCFLDIRSPGLGDTAMYLCATSRDPTSLYEQYFGPGTRLTVT.

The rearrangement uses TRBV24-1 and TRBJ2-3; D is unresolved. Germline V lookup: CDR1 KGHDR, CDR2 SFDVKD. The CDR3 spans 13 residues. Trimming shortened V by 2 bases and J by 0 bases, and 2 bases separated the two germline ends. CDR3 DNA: TGTGCCACCAGTGATTGGAGCACAGATACGCAGTATTTT. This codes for CATSDWSTDTQYF.

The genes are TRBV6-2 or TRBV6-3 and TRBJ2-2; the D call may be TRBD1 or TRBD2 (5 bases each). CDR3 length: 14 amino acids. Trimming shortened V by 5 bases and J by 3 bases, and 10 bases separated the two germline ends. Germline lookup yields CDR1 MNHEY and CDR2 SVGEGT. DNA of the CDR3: TGTGCCAGCAGTGAGGGACGAGACACCGGGGAGCTGTTTTTT. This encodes CASSEGRDTGELFF.

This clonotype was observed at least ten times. The CDR3 DNA sequence: TGTGCCACCAGTGATTTGCCTGGACTAGGGGGAAATGAGCAGTTCTTC. Translation gives CATSDLPGLGGNEQFF. The chain employs TRBV24-1 and TRBJ2-1, with a weak D call TRBD2 (7 bases). Germline lookup yields CDR1 KGHDR and CDR2 SFDVKD. Trimming stripped 0 bases from V and 7 bases from J, with 15 bases between. This CDR3 contains 16 residues.

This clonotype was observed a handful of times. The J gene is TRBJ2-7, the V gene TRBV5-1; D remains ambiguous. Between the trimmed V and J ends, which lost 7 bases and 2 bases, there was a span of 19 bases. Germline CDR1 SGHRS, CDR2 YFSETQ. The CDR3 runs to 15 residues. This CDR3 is CASSGRQDSPYEQYF. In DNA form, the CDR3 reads TGCGCCAGCTCTGGCAGGCAAGATTCCCCCTACGAGCAGTACTTC.

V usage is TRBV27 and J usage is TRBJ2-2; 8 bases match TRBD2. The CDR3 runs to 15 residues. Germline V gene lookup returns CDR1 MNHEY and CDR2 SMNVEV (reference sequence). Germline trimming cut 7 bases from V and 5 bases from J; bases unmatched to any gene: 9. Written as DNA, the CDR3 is TGTGCCAGCACCCTGCGGGGGGCGCGAACCGGGGAGCTGTTTTTT. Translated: CASTLRGARTGELFF.

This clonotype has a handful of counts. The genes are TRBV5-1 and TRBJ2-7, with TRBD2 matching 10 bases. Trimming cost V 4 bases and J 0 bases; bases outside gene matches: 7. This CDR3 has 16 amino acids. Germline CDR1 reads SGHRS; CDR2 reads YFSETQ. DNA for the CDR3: TGCGCCAGCAGCCCAACTAGCGGGAAAAGCTCCTACGAGCAGTACTTC. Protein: CASSPTSGKSSYEQYF.

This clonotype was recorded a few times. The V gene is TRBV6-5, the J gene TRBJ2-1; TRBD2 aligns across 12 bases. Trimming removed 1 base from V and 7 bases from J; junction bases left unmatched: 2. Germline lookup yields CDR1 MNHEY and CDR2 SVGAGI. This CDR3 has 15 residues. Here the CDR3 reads CASSYLGLAGNEQFF. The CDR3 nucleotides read TGTGCCAGCAGTTACTTAGGACTAGCGGGAAATGAGCAGTTCTTC.

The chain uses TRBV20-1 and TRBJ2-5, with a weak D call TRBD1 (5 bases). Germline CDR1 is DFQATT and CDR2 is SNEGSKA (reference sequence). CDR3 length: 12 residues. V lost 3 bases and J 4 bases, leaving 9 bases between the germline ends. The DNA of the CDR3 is TGCAGTGCTAGGAGAAGGGGAGAGACCCAGTACTTC. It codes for CSARRRGETQYF.

Written as DNA, the CDR3 is TGCGCCAGCAGCCCGGGTACAGGGGGACAAGCCTACTACGAGCAGTACTTC. Amino acids: CASSPGTGGQAYYEQYF. V and J are TRBV5-1 and TRBJ2-7; the match to TRBD1 covers 8 bases. The CDR3 is 17 residues long. Germline V CDR1 and CDR2: SGHRS, YFSETQ. J lost 3 bases, V lost 4 bases, and 15 bases had no gene match.

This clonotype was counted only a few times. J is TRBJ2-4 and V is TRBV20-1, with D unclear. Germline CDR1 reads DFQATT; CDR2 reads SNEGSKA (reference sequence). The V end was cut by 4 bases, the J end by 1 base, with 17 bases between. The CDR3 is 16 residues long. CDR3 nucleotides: TGCAGTGCTAATACAATAGGAGACTTTGCCAAAAACATTCAGTACTTC. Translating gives CSANTIGDFAKNIQYF.

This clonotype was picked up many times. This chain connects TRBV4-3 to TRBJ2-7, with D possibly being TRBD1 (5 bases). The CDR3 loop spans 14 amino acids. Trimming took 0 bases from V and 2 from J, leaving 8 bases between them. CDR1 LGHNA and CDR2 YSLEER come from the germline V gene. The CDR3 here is CASSQDGRAYEQYF. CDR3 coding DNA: TGCGCCAGCAGCCAAGACGGCAGGGCCTACGAGCAGTACTTC.

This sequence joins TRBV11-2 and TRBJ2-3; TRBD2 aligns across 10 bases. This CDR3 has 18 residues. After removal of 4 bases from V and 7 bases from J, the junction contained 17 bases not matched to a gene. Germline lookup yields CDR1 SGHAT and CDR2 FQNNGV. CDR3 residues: CASSSATLSSGRSYTQYF. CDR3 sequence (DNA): TGTGCCAGCAGCTCTGCGACTCTTTCTAGCGGGAGAAGCTATACGCAGTATTTT.

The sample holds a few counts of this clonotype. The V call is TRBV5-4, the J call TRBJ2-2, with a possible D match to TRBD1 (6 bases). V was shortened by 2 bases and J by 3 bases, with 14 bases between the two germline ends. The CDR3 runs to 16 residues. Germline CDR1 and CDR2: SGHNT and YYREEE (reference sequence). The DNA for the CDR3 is TGTGCCAGCAGCTTCGACCAGGGGACATACACCGGGGAGCTGTTTTTT. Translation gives CASSFDQGTYTGELFF.

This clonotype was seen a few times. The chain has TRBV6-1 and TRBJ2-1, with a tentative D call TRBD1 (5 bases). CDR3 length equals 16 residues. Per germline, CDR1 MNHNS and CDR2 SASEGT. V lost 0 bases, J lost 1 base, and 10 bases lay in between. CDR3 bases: TGTGCCAGCAGTGAAGCGCTCCAGGGTTCCTACAATGAGCAGTTCTTC. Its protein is CASSEALQGSYNEQFF.

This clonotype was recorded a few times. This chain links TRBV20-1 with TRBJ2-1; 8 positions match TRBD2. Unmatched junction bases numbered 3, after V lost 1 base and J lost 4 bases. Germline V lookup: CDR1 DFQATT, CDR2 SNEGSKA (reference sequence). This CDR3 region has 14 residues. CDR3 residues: CSARGLARYNEQFF. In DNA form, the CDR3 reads TGCAGTGCTAGAGGACTAGCGCGTTACAATGAGCAGTTCTTC.

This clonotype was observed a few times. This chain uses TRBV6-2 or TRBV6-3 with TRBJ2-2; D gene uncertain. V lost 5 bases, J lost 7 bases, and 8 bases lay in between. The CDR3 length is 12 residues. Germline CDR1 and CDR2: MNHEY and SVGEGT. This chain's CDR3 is CASSLDFGELFF. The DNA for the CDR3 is TGTGCCAGCAGTCTAGACTTCGGGGAGCTGTTTTTT.

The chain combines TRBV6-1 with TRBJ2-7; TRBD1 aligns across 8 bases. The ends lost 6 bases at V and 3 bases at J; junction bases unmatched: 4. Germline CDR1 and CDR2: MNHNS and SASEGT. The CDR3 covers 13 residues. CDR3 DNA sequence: TGTGCCAGCAGCGAGACAGGGGTCTACGAGCAGTACTTC. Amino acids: CASSETGVYEQYF.

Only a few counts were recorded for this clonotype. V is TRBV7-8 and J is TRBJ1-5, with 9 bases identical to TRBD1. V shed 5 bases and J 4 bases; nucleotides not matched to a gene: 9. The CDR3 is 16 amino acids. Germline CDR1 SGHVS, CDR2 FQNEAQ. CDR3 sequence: CASSMGQGWGNQPQHF. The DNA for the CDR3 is TGTGCCAGCAGCATGGGACAGGGATGGGGGAATCAGCCCCAGCATTTT.